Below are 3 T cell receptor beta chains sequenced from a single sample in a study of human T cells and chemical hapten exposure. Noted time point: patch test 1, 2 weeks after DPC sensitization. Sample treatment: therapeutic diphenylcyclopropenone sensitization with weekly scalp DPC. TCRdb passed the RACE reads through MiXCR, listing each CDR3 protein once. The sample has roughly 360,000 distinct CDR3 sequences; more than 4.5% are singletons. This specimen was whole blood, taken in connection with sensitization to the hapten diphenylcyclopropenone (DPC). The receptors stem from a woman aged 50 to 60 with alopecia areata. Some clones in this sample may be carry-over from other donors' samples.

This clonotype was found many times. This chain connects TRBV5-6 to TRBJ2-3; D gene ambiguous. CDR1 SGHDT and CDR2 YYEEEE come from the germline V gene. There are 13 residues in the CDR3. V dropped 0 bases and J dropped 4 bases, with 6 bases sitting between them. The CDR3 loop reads CASSLGRSDTQYF. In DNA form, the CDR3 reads TGTGCCAGCAGCTTGGGCCGCTCAGATACGCAGTATTTT.

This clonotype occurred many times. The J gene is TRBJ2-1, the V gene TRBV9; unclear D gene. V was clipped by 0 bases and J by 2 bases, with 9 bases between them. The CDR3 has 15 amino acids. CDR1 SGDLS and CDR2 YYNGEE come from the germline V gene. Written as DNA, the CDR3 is TGTGCCAGCAGCGTAGAAGGTGATACCTACAATGAGCAGTTCTTC. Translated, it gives CASSVEGDTYNEQFF.

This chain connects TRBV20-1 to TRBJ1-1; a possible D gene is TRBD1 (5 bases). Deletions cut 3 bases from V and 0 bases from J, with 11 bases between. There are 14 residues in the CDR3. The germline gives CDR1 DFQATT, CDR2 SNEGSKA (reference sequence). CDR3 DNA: TGCAGTGCTAGTTTGGGGGGATTGAACACTGAAGCTTTCTTT. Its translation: CSASLGGLNTEAFF.